Shown below are 30 T cell receptor beta chains from a single sample sequenced in a study of CD8 T cells in ankylosing spondylitis. Via MiXCR, TCRdb re-called the 5' RACE reads, giving one row per CDR3 protein. The data show a few hundred thousand distinct CDR3 sequences, with 9.5% to 12% seen just once and 6% to 7.5% held by the top ten. Sequenced: blood, either unsorted or a sorted T cell fraction (not recorded which). Source of these receptors: a male donor with ankylosing spondylitis or in good health (not recorded which).

The table lists this clonotype with many counts. This chain links TRBV3-1 with TRBJ2-3; no reliable D call. Trimming left V 3 bases short and J 0 bases short, with 4 bases between. The CDR3 consists of 13 residues. The germline gives CDR1 LGHDT, CDR2 YNNKEL (reference sequence). For the CDR3, the DNA is TGTGCCAGCAGCCATCGTAGCACAGATACGCAGTATTTT. Translating gives CASSHRSTDTQYF.

This chain connects TRBV5-1 to TRBJ2-5, with D unresolved. The CDR3 contains 14 residues. With 1 base removed from V and 3 bases from J, the gap between germline ends came to 10 bases. The germline V gene encodes CDR1 SGHRS and CDR2 YFSETQ. The CDR3 is CASSLLSGEETQYF. CDR3 coding DNA: TGCGCCAGCAGCTTGTTGTCAGGAGAAGAGACCCAGTACTTC.

At least ten counts were recorded for this clonotype. V gene TRBV28 combines with J gene TRBJ2-3; 10 bases are shared with TRBD1. Germline V gene data show CDR1 as MDHEN and CDR2 as SYDVKM. The CDR3 is 17 residues long. Germline trimming cut 4 bases from V and 9 bases from J; bases unmatched to any gene: 16. The CDR3 sequence: CASSSNPGQGMRWTQYF. CDR3 nucleotide sequence: TGTGCCAGCAGTTCGAACCCGGGACAGGGGATGCGATGGACGCAGTATTTT.

J is TRBJ2-7 and V is TRBV2; no clear D. The CDR3 loop spans 11 amino acids. V was pared by 8 bases and J by 1 base, with 6 bases between. The germline CDR1 and CDR2 sequences are SNHLY and FYNNEI. CDR3 region: CASRVSYEQYF. The CDR3 DNA reads TGTGCCAGCCGGGTGTCCTACGAGCAGTACTTC.

CDR3 nucleotides: TGTGCCAGCAGCGGCTCGGGGGCGCTCTATGGCTACACCTTC. Translating it yields CASSGSGALYGYTF. The genes are TRBV7-8 and TRBJ1-2; tentative D call: TRBD1 (6 bases). The CDR3 length is 14 residues. Trimming left V 5 bases short and J 4 bases short, with 14 bases between. The V gene's germline CDR1 is SGHVS and CDR2 FQNEAQ.

At least ten counts were recorded for this clonotype. The V call is TRBV18, the J call TRBJ1-1, with TRBD1 matching over 7 bases. This CDR3 spans 19 amino acids. Germline V gene sequence: CDR1 KGHSH, CDR2 LQKENI. V trimming: 4 bases; J trimming: 1 base; junction bases outside the gene matches: 18. Written as DNA, the CDR3 is TGTGCCAGCTCACTATTGCCCTTAGTGAGGACAGGTTCGAACACTGAAGCTTTCTTT. Amino acid sequence: CASSLLPLVRTGSNTEAFF. Filled out from reference TRBV18 and TRBJ1-1, the complete variable domain reads NAGVMQNPRHLVRRRGQEARLRCSPMKGHSHVYWYRQLPEEGLKFMVYLQKENIIDESGMPKERFSAEFPKEGPSILRIQQVVRGDSAAYFCASSLLPLVRTGSNTEAFFGQGTRLTVV.

This clonotype was seen repeatedly, ten times or more. DNA of the CDR3: TGTGCCAGCAGTGAACAGGACAGCTCCTATAATTCACCCCTCCACTTT. This translates into CASSEQDSSYNSPLHF. The chain joins TRBV25-1 to TRBJ1-6; D might be TRBD1 (6 bases). The CDR3 spans 16 residues. Germline V gene data show CDR1 as MGHDK and CDR2 as SYGVNS. Trimming shortened V by 2 bases and J by 0 bases, and 8 bases separated the two germline ends.

This clonotype has ten or more counts. The rearrangement joins TRBV20-1 to TRBJ2-1; either TRBD1 or TRBD2 may fit D (5 bases each). Germline CDR1 is DFQATT and CDR2 is SNEGSKA (reference sequence). The CDR3 is 15 amino acids. V was shortened by 3 bases and J by 2 bases, with 14 bases between the two germline ends. The CDR3 reads CSARPGAFPYNEQFF. CDR3 nucleotides: TGCAGTGCTAGGCCCGGGGCTTTCCCCTACAATGAGCAGTTCTTC.

In its sample, this clonotype was seen many times. The V gene is TRBV24-1, the J gene TRBJ2-5; TRBD2 aligns across 15 bases. V trimming: 9 bases; J trimming: 5 bases; junction bases outside the gene matches: 6. Germline CDR1 and CDR2: KGHDR and SFDVKD. This CDR3 contains 15 residues. CDR3 bases: TGTGCCACCGGACTAGCGGGAGGGCTTAGGGAGACCCAGTACTTC. Amino acids: CATGLAGGLRETQYF.

The table lists this clonotype with many counts. J is TRBJ2-7 and V is TRBV10-3; D tentatively fits TRBD1 or TRBD2 (6 bases each). V lost 5 bases and J lost 0, with 8 bases in between. The CDR3 spans 13 residues. In germline, CDR1 is ENHRY, CDR2 SYGVKD. Here the CDR3 DNA reads TGTGCCATCAGTCGGGGGCTCTCCTACGAGCAGTACTTC. It yields the protein CAISRGLSYEQYF.

This clonotype has a handful of counts. The chain links TRBV29-1 to TRBJ2-1, with TRBD2 as a possible D gene (7 bases). Germline CDR1 SQVTM, CDR2 ANQGSEA. The CDR3 spans 16 residues. The germline V and J ends were trimmed by 6 bases and 6 bases, with 24 bases remaining between them. The DNA for the CDR3 is TGCAGCGTGGGGGGGCGGGATATATGGAGTATCAATGAGCAGTTCTTC. Its protein is CSVGGRDIWSINEQFF.

This clonotype came up many times. This chain joins TRBV7-3 and TRBJ2-3; maybe TRBD2 (5 bases). V shed 3 bases and J shed 2 bases, with 9 bases lying between them. Germline V gene data show CDR1 as SGHTA and CDR2 as FQGTGA. This CDR3 comprises 14 residues. CDR3 DNA: TGTGCCAGCAGCTTGGACGGGAACACAGATACGCAGTATTTT. This translates into CASSLDGNTDTQYF.

CDR3 nucleotides: TGCGCCGCAGGGCAGGGTTGGTCGTGTGCGGCGAGCAATCAGCCCCAGCATTTT. It encodes CAAGQGWSCAASNQPQHF. The chain employs TRBV5-1 and TRBJ1-5; a possible D gene is TRBD1 (5 bases). V was pared by 10 bases and J by 1 base, with 27 bases between. The CDR3 covers 18 residues. The germline gives CDR1 SGHRS, CDR2 YFSETQ.

In this sample, this clonotype turned up a few times. V and J are TRBV7-8 and TRBJ2-2; 7 bases map to TRBD2. CDR3 size: 17 residues. Trimming removed 4 bases from V and 4 bases from J; junction bases left unmatched: 12. The germline CDR1 and CDR2 sequences are SGHVS and FQNEAQ. The CDR3 bases are TGTGCCAGCAGCTCTCCCCGGAGGCGGGAGACCACCGGGGAGCTGTTTTTT. Translating gives CASSSPRRRETTGELFF. The whole variable domain, remainder taken from reference TRBV7-8 and TRBJ2-2, is GAGVSQSPRYKVAKRGQDVALRCDPISGHVSLFWYQQALGQGPEFLTYFQNEAQLDKSGLPSDRFFAERPEGSVSTLKIQRTQQEDSAVYLCASSSPRRRETTGELFFGEGSRLTVL.

This clonotype has ten or more counts. The rearrangement links TRBV5-1 to TRBJ1-2; 7 bases agree with TRBD1. Germline CDR1 SGHRS, CDR2 YFSETQ. This CDR3 has 15 amino acids. The V segment lost 5 bases and the J segment 5 bases; nucleotides outside the gene matches: 12. The CDR3 is CASRTSTGADYGYTF. In DNA, the CDR3 is TGCGCCAGCAGAACCTCCACAGGGGCTGATTATGGCTACACCTTC.

This clonotype was counted many times. This rearrangement joins TRBV7-6 to TRBJ2-3; TRBD1 matches 7 bases. The length of the CDR3 is 15 residues. CDR1 is SGHVS, CDR2 FNYEAQ, per germline. V gave up 5 bases and J gave up 2 bases; unmatched junction bases: 7. The CDR3 protein is CASSPEQGITDTQYF. The CDR3 DNA reads TGTGCCAGCAGCCCGGAACAGGGGATCACAGATACGCAGTATTTT.

The chain joins TRBV3-1 to TRBJ2-4; D gene uncertain. CDR1 LGHDT and CDR2 YNNKEL come from the germline V gene (reference sequence). The length of the CDR3 is 14 residues. V lost 0 bases and J lost 6, with 9 bases in between. The CDR3 nucleotides read TGTGCCAGCAGCCAAGATACGAGCAGAAACATTCAGTACTTC. Translated, it gives CASSQDTSRNIQYF.

This clonotype was counted many times. The genes are TRBV5-1 and TRBJ2-7, with 7 bases lining up with TRBD2. The V segment lost 3 bases and the J segment 3 bases; nucleotides outside the gene matches: 18. This CDR3 contains 18 residues. Per the germline V gene, CDR1 is SGHRS and CDR2 is YFSETQ. The DNA for the CDR3 is TGCGCCAGCAGCTGGCCGGGGGAGGGATCTCCTTCTTACTACGAGCAGTACTTC. It specifies CASSWPGEGSPSYYEQYF.

V usage is TRBV10-3 and J usage is TRBJ1-4; D is uncertain. Trimming removed 2 bases at V and 5 bases at J, with 6 bases between. From germline, CDR1 is ENHRY and CDR2 SYGVKD. This CDR3 has 13 amino acids. CDR3 loop: CAISETENEKLFF. The CDR3 DNA reads as TGTGCCATCAGTGAGACAGAGAATGAAAAACTGTTTTTT.

The chain uses TRBV10-3 and TRBJ2-1; D gene ambiguous. CDR1 and CDR2 (germline): ENHRY, SYGVKD. The ends were cut back, 10 bases at V and 8 bases at J, with 12 bases in the middle. The CDR3 has 11 amino acids. The DNA of the CDR3 is TGTGCCACCGGCCGGGCCGATGAGCAGTTCTTC. As protein: CATGRADEQFF.

This clonotype was seen many times. The gene calls are TRBV5-4 and TRBJ2-3; 13 nucleotides agree with TRBD2. The J segment lost 1 base and the V segment lost 4 bases, leaving 3 bases of the junction unmatched. Germline V gene data show CDR1 as SGHNT and CDR2 as YYREEE (reference sequence). The CDR3 covers 16 residues. The CDR3 here is CASSVGTSGGTDTQYF. Here the CDR3 DNA reads TGTGCCAGCAGCGTCGGGACTAGCGGGGGCACAGATACGCAGTATTTT.

The chain uses TRBV6-1 and TRBJ2-7; possible D gene TRBD2, 6 bases. The V gene's germline CDR1 is MNHNS and CDR2 SASEGT. The CDR3 consists of 15 residues. V gave up 6 bases and J gave up 0 bases, with 15 bases separating them. The CDR3 is CASSPPGVGSYEQYF. CDR3 bases: TGTGCCAGCAGCCCTCCGGGAGTCGGCTCCTACGAGCAGTACTTC.

This clonotype has ten or more counts. The genes are TRBV5-1 and TRBJ2-1, with D tentatively TRBD2 (5 bases). The CDR3 runs to 15 residues. V shed 4 bases and J shed 3 bases, with 14 bases lying between them. Germline V CDR1 and CDR2: SGHRS, YFSETQ. CDR3 residues: CASSLREQDYNEQFF. As DNA, the CDR3 is TGCGCCAGCAGCCTCCGGGAACAAGACTACAATGAGCAGTTCTTC.

For this clonotype: A much larger clone differs from this one at a single base, so this may be a read error. Because it lacks the conserved phenylalanine or tryptophan at the end, this CDR3 is likely a read error. The V gene is TRBV10-3, the J gene TRBJ2-4; D is possibly TRBD1 (6 bases). Germline assignment: CDR1 ENHRY and CDR2 SYGVKD. Trimming cost V 3 bases and J 7 bases, with 16 bases left between them. The CDR3 is 15 residues long. The CDR3 spells CAISDLGGHLNIQYL. CDR3 sequence (DNA): TGTGCCATCAGTGATCTTGGGGGACATCTCAACATTCAGTACCTC.

This clonotype appeared many times. The chain couples TRBV3-1 to TRBJ2-7; 8 nucleotides agree with TRBD1. The CDR3 has 15 amino acids. From germline, CDR1 is LGHDT and CDR2 YNNKEL (reference sequence). After removal of 4 bases from V and 4 bases from J, the junction contained 9 bases not matched to a gene. The chain's CDR3 is CASSPNRGAGYEQYF. In DNA form, the CDR3 reads TGTGCCAGCAGCCCCAACAGGGGGGCGGGGTACGAGCAGTACTTC.

This clonotype was detected ten times or more. This chain links TRBV20-1 with TRBJ2-7, with 10 bases that match TRBD1. Germline V CDR1 and CDR2: DFQATT, SNEGSKA (reference sequence). The CDR3 has 14 residues. J gave up 2 bases and V 4 bases, and 5 bases lay outside the gene matches. DNA for the CDR3: TGCAGTGCTATTGGGGGACAGGGGACCTACGAGCAGTACTTC. Translated, it gives CSAIGGQGTYEQYF.

The table lists this clonotype with many counts. This chain connects TRBV3-1 to TRBJ2-4, with D uncertain. V lost 2 bases and J 1 base, leaving 9 bases between the germline ends. The CDR3 runs 15 residues. Germline CDR1 and CDR2: LGHDT and YNNKEL (reference sequence). Here the CDR3 DNA reads TGTGCCAGCAGCCAATTCCTGGAGGCCAAAAACATTCAGTACTTC. This encodes CASSQFLEAKNIQYF.

The chain recombines TRBV27 with TRBJ1-2, with D hard to call. The CDR3 consists of 16 residues. Per the germline V gene, CDR1 is MNHEY and CDR2 is SMNVEV (reference sequence). The V gene lost 3 bases and the J gene lost 5 bases, with 19 bases spanning the gap. CDR3 protein: CASSLKGAVYGYGYTF. CDR3 coding DNA: TGTGCCAGCAGTTTGAAGGGAGCTGTATATGGGTATGGCTACACCTTC.

This sequence joins TRBV10-3 and TRBJ2-5, with D perhaps assigned TRBD1 or TRBD2 (6 bases each). CDR3 size: 12 residues. Between the trimmed V and J ends, which lost 5 bases and 4 bases, there was a span of 8 bases. The germline gives CDR1 ENHRY, CDR2 SYGVKD. CDR3 DNA: TGTGCCATCAGTCCGGGGGCAGAGACCCAGTACTTC. Translating gives CAISPGAETQYF.

This clonotype was counted only a few times. J is TRBJ2-5 and V is TRBV20-1, with 8 bases that match TRBD1. The CDR3 totals 14 residues. J was trimmed by 0 bases and V by 4 bases; bases with no gene match: 4. Germline V CDR1 and CDR2: DFQATT, SNEGSKA (reference sequence). The DNA for the CDR3 is TGCAGTGCTATAGACAGGGGACACCAAGAGACCCAGTACTTC. Its translation: CSAIDRGHQETQYF.